This T cell receptor beta chain is drawn from a study of blood T cell repertoires in COVID-19. This table comes from immunoSEQ multiplex PCR, and its TCRdb copy is limited to in-frame clones, with some not included. The sample carries just over 350,000 clones, about 90% recorded once. The V and J ends lost 1 base and 4 bases, in that order; junction bases with no gene match: 7. Germline V CDR1 and CDR2: LGHDT, YNNKEL (reference sequence). The CDR3 totals 15 residues. This chain connects TRBV3-1 (or the pseudogene TRBV3-2) to TRBJ2-7; TRBD2 aligns across 7 bases. This clonotype was obtained from a woman aged 25 to 39 who had recovered from COVID-19. The material sequenced was PBMCs or T cells enriched from blood (not recorded which). CDR3 nucleotides: TGTGCCAGCAGCCAAGGTTGGCGGGGGTGGTACGAGCAGTACTTC. Encoded protein: CASSQGWRGWYEQYF.